The clone carrying this T cell receptor beta chain was seen many times. Its antigen remains unidentified. This specimen belongs to a study of T cells in Graves' hyperthyroidism and ophthalmopathy. Broader study findings: The authors' 13 V-J model separated ophthalmopathy from stable hyperthyroidism.

Amplified regions were TCR beta CDR3 sequences from RNA transcripts. Carried out on the TCR CDR3, a first-round RT-PCR used the HTBI primer set. One entry per CDR3 protein, called by TCRdb with MiXCR from the multiplex PCR reads. Seen here are approximately 300,000 distinct CDR3 sequences, approximately 15% observed once, and the top ten hold around a third. The CDR3 contains 16 residues. Germline lookup yields CDR1 SEHNR and CDR2 FQNEAQ (reference sequence). The V end was cut by 3 bases, the J end by 2 bases, with 17 bases between. Across 18 months, stable Graves' hyperthyroidism was marked by no progression to ophthalmopathy. Each diagnosis drew on symptoms, thyroxine, TRAb, thyroid ultrasound and orbital computed tomography findings.

The receptor was derived from a young man with Graves' hyperthyroidism. The genes are TRBV7-9 and TRBJ2-7, with a possible D match to TRBD2 (6 bases). The sample taken for sequencing was blood. CDR3 nucleotides: TGTGCCAGCAGCTTCTCGGACGGGACTTATACCTACGAGCAGTACTTC. Its translation: CASSFSDGTYTYEQYF.